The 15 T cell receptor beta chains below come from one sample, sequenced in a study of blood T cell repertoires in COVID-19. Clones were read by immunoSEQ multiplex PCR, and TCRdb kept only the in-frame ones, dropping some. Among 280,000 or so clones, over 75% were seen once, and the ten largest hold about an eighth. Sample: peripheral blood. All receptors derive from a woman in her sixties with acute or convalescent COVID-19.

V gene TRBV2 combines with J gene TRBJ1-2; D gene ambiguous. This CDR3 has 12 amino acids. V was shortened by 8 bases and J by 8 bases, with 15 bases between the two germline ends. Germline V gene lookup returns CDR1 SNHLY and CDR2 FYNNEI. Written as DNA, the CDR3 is TGTGCCAGCCCCCTGGGCAGGCAAGGCTACACCTTC. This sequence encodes CASPLGRQGYTF.

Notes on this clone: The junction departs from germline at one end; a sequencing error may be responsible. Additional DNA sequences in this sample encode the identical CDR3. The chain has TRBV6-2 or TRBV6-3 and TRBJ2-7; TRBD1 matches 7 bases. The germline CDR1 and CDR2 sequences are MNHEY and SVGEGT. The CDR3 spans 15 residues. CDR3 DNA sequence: TGTGCCAGCAGTTACTCACCGGACAGGTCCTACGAACAGTACTTC. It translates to CASSYSPDRSYEQYF.

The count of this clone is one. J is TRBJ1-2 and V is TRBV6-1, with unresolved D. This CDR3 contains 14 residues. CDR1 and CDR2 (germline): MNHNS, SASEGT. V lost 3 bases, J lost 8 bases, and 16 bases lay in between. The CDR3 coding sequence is TGTGCCAGCAGTGAGTGGGGATTTGGGAGAGGCTACACCTTC. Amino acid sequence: CASSEWGFGRGYTF.

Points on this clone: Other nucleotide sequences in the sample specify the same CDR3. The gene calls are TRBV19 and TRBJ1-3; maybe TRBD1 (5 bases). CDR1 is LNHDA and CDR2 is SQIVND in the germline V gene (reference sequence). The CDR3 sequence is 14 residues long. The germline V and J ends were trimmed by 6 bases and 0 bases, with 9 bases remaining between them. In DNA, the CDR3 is TGTGCCAGTAGGGGGGGTTCCTCTGGAAACACCATATATTTT. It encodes CASRGGSSGNTIYF.

The CDR3 is CAITRASGSSYNEQFF. As DNA, the CDR3 is TGTGCCATCACCCGGGCTAGCGGGAGCTCCTACAATGAGCAGTTCTTC. This sequence joins TRBV10-3 and TRBJ2-1; TRBD2 matches at 10 bases. The CDR3 totals 16 residues. CDR1 and CDR2 from the germline V gene are ENHRY and SYGVKD. After removal of 7 bases from V and 0 bases from J, the junction contained 6 bases not matched to a gene.

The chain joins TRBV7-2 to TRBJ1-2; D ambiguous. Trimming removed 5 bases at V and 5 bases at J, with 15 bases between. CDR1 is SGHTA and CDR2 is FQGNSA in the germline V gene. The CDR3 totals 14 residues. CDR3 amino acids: CASSPERVNYGYTF. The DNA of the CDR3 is TGTGCCAGCAGCCCCGAACGGGTGAATTATGGCTACACCTTC.

The CDR3 loop reads CASSLVTGLSYEQYF. DNA of the CDR3: TGTGCCAGCAGCTTAGTGACAGGGCTCTCCTACGAGCAGTACTTC. J is TRBJ2-7 and V is TRBV7-9, with 7 bases matching TRBD1. Germline-derived CDR1 and CDR2 are SEHNR and FQNEAQ (reference sequence). V shed 1 base and J 0 bases; nucleotides not matched to a gene: 3. The CDR3 extends over 15 amino acids.

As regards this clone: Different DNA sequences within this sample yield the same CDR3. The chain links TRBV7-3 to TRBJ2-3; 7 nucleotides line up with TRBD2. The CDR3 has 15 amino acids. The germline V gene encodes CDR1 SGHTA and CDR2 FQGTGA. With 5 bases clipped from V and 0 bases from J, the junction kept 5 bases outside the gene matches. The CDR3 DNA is TGTGCCAGCAGCCGGGCCGGGGGGAGCACAGATACGCAGTATTTT. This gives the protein CASSRAGGSTDTQYF. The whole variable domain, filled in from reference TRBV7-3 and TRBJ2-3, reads GAGVSQTPSNKVTEKGKYVELRCDPISGHTALYWYRQSLGQGPEFLIYFQGTGAADDSGLPNDRFFAVRPEGSVSTLKIQRTERGDSAVYLCASSRAGGSTDTQYFGPGTRLTVL.

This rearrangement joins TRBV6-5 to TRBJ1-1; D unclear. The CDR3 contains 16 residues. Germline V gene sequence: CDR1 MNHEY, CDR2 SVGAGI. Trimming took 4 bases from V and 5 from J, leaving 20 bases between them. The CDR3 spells CASSFLSEKERTEAFF. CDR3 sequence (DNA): TGTGCCAGCAGTTTCCTCTCGGAGAAAGAGCGGACTGAAGCTTTCTTT.

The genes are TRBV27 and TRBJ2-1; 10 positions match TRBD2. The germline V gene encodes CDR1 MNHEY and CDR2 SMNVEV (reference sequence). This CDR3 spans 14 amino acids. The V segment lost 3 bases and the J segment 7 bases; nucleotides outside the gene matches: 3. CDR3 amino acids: CASSFELAGNEQFF. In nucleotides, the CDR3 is TGTGCCAGCAGTTTTGAACTAGCGGGGAATGAGCAGTTCTTC.

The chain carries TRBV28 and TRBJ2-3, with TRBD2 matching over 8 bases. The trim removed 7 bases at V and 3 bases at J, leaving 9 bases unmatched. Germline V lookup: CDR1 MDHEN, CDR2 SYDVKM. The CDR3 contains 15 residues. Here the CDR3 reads CASTLPGGGTDTQYF. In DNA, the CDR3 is TGTGCCAGCACCCTACCCGGGGGGGGTACAGATACGCAGTATTTT.

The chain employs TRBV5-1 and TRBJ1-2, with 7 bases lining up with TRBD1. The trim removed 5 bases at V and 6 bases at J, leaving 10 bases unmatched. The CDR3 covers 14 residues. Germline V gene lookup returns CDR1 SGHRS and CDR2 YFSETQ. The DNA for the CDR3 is TGCGCCAGCAGGTCTTCAGGGGGTGATAATGGCTACACCTTC. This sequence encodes CASRSSGGDNGYTF.

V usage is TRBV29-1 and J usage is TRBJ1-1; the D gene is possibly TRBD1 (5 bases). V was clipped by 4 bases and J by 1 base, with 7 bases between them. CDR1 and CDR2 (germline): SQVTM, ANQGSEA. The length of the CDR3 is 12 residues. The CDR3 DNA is TGCAGCGTTGGAAGGGGGAACACTGAAGCTTTCTTT. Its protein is CSVGRGNTEAFF. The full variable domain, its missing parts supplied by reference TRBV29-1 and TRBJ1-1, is SAVISQKPSRDICQRGTSLTIQCQVDSQVTMMFWYRQQPGQSLTLIATANQGSEATYESGFVIDKFPISRPNLTFSTLTVSNMSPEDSSIYLCSVGRGNTEAFFGQGTRLTVV.

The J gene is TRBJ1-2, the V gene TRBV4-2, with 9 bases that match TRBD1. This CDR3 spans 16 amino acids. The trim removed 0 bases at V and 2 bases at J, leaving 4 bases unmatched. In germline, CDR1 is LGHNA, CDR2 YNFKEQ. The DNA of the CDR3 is TGTGCCAGCAGCCAAGAAGGGGACAGGGCCAACTATGGCTACACCTTC. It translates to CASSQEGDRANYGYTF.

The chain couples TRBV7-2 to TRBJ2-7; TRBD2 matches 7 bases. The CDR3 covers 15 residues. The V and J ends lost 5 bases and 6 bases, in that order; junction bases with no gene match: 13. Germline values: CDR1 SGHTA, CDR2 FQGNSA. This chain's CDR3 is CASSDRGRGGGEQYF. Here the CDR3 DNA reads TGTGCCAGCAGCGACAGAGGTCGCGGGGGAGGCGAGCAGTACTTC.